This TCR beta chain stems from a study of early T cells in non-severe SARS-CoV-2 infection. Researchers tagged individual cDNA molecules with unique molecular identifiers. TCRdb reprocessed the 5' RACE reads via MiXCR and lists one record per CDR3 protein. The sample records approximately 69,000 distinct CDR3 sequences, approximately 10% being singletons. In its sample, this clonotype was seen a few times. Per germline, CDR1 MNHEY and CDR2 SVGEGT. The V and J ends lost 4 bases and 2 bases respectively, with 8 bases between them. The CDR3 loop spans 13 amino acids. This sequence joins TRBV6-2 or TRBV6-3 and TRBJ1-2; D ambiguous. Sample: whole blood. The sequence derives from an adult who was a healthcare worker with PCR-confirmed SARS-CoV-2 infection or an uninfected control (not recorded which). CDR3 DNA: TGTGCCAGCAGTTGGACTTACAACTATGGCTACACCTTC. Translation: CASSWTYNYGYTF.